The entry that follows covers one T cell receptor (beta chain) sequence. The data derive from a study of cytomegalovirus exposure and HLA in healthy donors. 13 Jbeta primers and 60 Vbeta primers were used for the PCR. Here immunoSEQ multiplex PCR was the method, and the copy in TCRdb shows in-frame clones only, minus some. This table has 150,000 or so clones, approximately 80% appearing once. CDR3 length: 14 residues. J was trimmed by 7 bases and V by 0 bases; bases with no gene match: 5. Per the germline V gene, CDR1 is SGHDT and CDR2 is YYEEEE. The J gene is TRBJ2-5, the V gene TRBV5-6; 8 bases are a match to TRBD1. Sample: PBMCs. The source of this sequence is a man aged 50 or older in good health and CMV-seronegative. The CDR3 is CASSLGDRLATQYF. The CDR3 region has the DNA TGTGCCAGCAGCTTGGGGGACAGGCTAGCGACCCAGTACTTC.